Listed below are T cell receptor beta chains from one sample, sequenced in a study of T cell responses to AZD1222 COVID-19 vaccine. Generated by immunoSEQ multiplex PCR, the TCRdb table keeps only in-frame clones and is missing some. This sample has 160,000 or so clones, with approximately 90% found just once. Sequences were derived from peripheral blood, sampled on day 0 of AZD1222 vaccination. The receptors were sampled from an adult in good health. Both conserved end residues are part of each CDR3. Fields, in order: D gene, J gene, clone size, V gene, CDR3 DNA, CDR3 protein. A D gene is named only where the DNA matches it firmly. Some rows mark clone size as missing; the rest say once, few, many or name a class of expanded clone.

d_call: TRBD1
j_call: TRBJ2-7
clone_size: .
v_call: TRBV6-5
cdr3_nt: TGTGCCAGCGGGACAGGGGGTAAAAGCTCCTACGAGCAGTACTTC
cdr3_aa: CASGTGGKSSYEQYF

d_call: TRBD2
j_call: TRBJ2-7
clone_size: .
v_call: TRBV24-1
cdr3_nt: TGTGCCACCAGTGATTCGGGGACTAGCGGGATCTACGAGCAGTACTTC
cdr3_aa: CATSDSGTSGIYEQYF

d_call: TRBD1
j_call: TRBJ1-5
clone_size: .
v_call: TRBV2
cdr3_nt: TGTGCCAGCAGTGAATGGGGATTAGGACAGGTCAGTGGAGATCTTCAGCCCCAGCATTTT
cdr3_aa: CASSEWGLGQVSGDLQPQHF

d_call: .
j_call: TRBJ1-1
clone_size: once
v_call: TRBV27
cdr3_nt: TGTGCCAGCAGTTTATTAGGGAACACTGAAGCTTTCTTT
cdr3_aa: CASSLLGNTEAFF

d_call: TRBD2
j_call: TRBJ2-1
clone_size: .
v_call: TRBV4-1
cdr3_nt: TGCGCCAGCAGCCAACGCAGCGGGAGGGCCGATGAGCAGTTCTTC
cdr3_aa: CASSQRSGRADEQFF

d_call: .
j_call: TRBJ1-2
clone_size: .
v_call: TRBV6-5
cdr3_nt: TGTGCCAGCAGCCCAGGGTTTTACTATGGCTACACCTTC
cdr3_aa: CASSPGFYYGYTF

d_call: .
j_call: TRBJ1-2
clone_size: .
v_call: TRBV15
cdr3_nt: TGTGCCACCAGCCCCCTCGGGGGGAGGTTCGTCTATGGCTACACCTTC
cdr3_aa: CATSPLGGRFVYGYTF

d_call: TRBD1
j_call: TRBJ1-1
clone_size: once
v_call: TRBV6-5
cdr3_nt: TGTGCCAGCAGAGCGACAGGGTCGGACACTGAAGCTTTCTTT
cdr3_aa: CASRATGSDTEAFF

d_call: .
j_call: TRBJ1-2
clone_size: few
v_call: TRBV6-2/TRBV6-3
cdr3_nt: TGTGCCAGCAGTTACGATTGGAGAGGGCTTAACTATGGCTACACCTTC
cdr3_aa: CASSYDWRGLNYGYTF

d_call: .
j_call: TRBJ2-5
clone_size: few
v_call: TRBV15
cdr3_nt: TGTGCCACCAGCAGCCACCCGCGGGAGACCCAGTACTTC
cdr3_aa: CATSSHPRETQYF

d_call: TRBD1
j_call: TRBJ1-1
clone_size: .
v_call: TRBV6-1
cdr3_nt: TGTGCCAGCAGTGAAGTCAGGGGGCAGGTAGGCACTGAAGCTTTCTTT
cdr3_aa: CASSEVRGQVGTEAFF

d_call: .
j_call: TRBJ2-1
clone_size: .
v_call: TRBV18
cdr3_nt: TGTGCCAGCTCAGAGTCGGCCACCTCGAGCTCCTACAATGAGCAGTTCTTC
cdr3_aa: CASSESATSSSYNEQFF

d_call: TRBD1
j_call: TRBJ1-4
clone_size: .
v_call: TRBV7-9
cdr3_nt: TGTGCCAGCATGGGACAGGGAGAAAAACTGTTTTTT
cdr3_aa: CASMGQGEKLFF

d_call: TRBD2
j_call: TRBJ2-3
clone_size: .
v_call: TRBV27
cdr3_nt: TGTGCCAGCAGTTTCGGCGGGAGCACCACAGATACGCAGTATTTT
cdr3_aa: CASSFGGSTTDTQYF

d_call: .
j_call: TRBJ1-4
clone_size: .
v_call: TRBV5-1
cdr3_nt: TGCGCCAGCAGCTTAGAGGGCCCTACTAATGAAAAACTGTTTTTT
cdr3_aa: CASSLEGPTNEKLFF

d_call: .
j_call: TRBJ1-6
clone_size: once
v_call: TRBV7-9
cdr3_nt: TGTGCCAGCAGCTCCTCTCGAGATTCACCCCTCCACTTT
cdr3_aa: CASSSSRDSPLHF

d_call: .
j_call: TRBJ1-6
clone_size: .
v_call: TRBV27
cdr3_nt: TGTGCCAGCAGTCCCGGACAGCGGGTATTCTCACCCCTCCACTTT
cdr3_aa: CASSPGQRVFSPLHF

d_call: TRBD1
j_call: TRBJ1-3
clone_size: .
v_call: TRBV25-1
cdr3_nt: TGTGCCTCTACCGAGGGGGCGAGTGGAAACACCATATATTTT
cdr3_aa: CASTEGASGNTIYF

d_call: .
j_call: TRBJ1-3
clone_size: .
v_call: TRBV7-2
cdr3_nt: TGTGCCAGCAGCTTTATGAGAGGAGGGACCGTCTCTGGAAACACCATATATTTT
cdr3_aa: CASSFMRGGTVSGNTIYF

d_call: TRBD1
j_call: TRBJ1-5
clone_size: .
v_call: TRBV19
cdr3_nt: TGTGCCAGTAGTAAACAGGGGGCTCTCAATCAGCCCCAGCATTTT
cdr3_aa: CASSKQGALNQPQHF

d_call: TRBD2
j_call: TRBJ2-7
clone_size: few
v_call: TRBV2
cdr3_nt: TGTGCCAGCAGTGAAGAACGGCTAGCGGGATCGTACGAGCAGTACTTC
cdr3_aa: CASSEERLAGSYEQYF

d_call: TRBD2
j_call: TRBJ2-3
clone_size: .
v_call: TRBV7-3
cdr3_nt: TGTGCCAGCAGCTCTGGACTAGCGGGACCAGATACGCAGTATTTT
cdr3_aa: CASSSGLAGPDTQYF

d_call: .
j_call: TRBJ1-4
clone_size: .
v_call: TRBV7-8
cdr3_nt: TGTGCCAGCAGCTTAGGCTCTTACAATGAAAAACTGTTTTTT
cdr3_aa: CASSLGSYNEKLFF

d_call: .
j_call: TRBJ1-2
clone_size: .
v_call: TRBV7-2
cdr3_nt: TGTGCCAGCAGCTTAGATCAAGGGACTTTAGGCTACACCTTC
cdr3_aa: CASSLDQGTLGYTF

d_call: .
j_call: TRBJ1-2
clone_size: .
v_call: TRBV10-3
cdr3_nt: TGTGCCATCAGTGTGGACGGGTTCGGCTACACCTTC
cdr3_aa: CAISVDGFGYTF

d_call: .
j_call: TRBJ1-1
clone_size: .
v_call: TRBV27
cdr3_nt: TGTGCCAGCAGGGGTAGGGAGAACACTGAAGCTTTCTTT
cdr3_aa: CASRGRENTEAFF

d_call: TRBD2
j_call: TRBJ2-1
clone_size: .
v_call: TRBV19
cdr3_nt: TGTGCCAGTAGTTGGGGGACTAGCGGGAGTCCAGTGTTCTTC
cdr3_aa: CASSWGTSGSPVFF

d_call: TRBD1
j_call: TRBJ2-3
clone_size: .
v_call: TRBV28
cdr3_nt: TGTGCCAGCAGTCAGACCGGGACAGGGTCAACAGATACGCAGTATTTT
cdr3_aa: CASSQTGTGSTDTQYF

d_call: TRBD1
j_call: TRBJ1-6
clone_size: .
v_call: TRBV27
cdr3_nt: TGTGCCAGCAGTTGGGACAGGGAGGGGAATTCACCCCTCCACTTT
cdr3_aa: CASSWDREGNSPLHF

d_call: .
j_call: TRBJ2-5
clone_size: .
v_call: TRBV5-1
cdr3_nt: TGCGCCAGCAGCTCTGTAACCGGGACGCAAGAGACCCAGTACTTC
cdr3_aa: CASSSVTGTQETQYF

d_call: .
j_call: TRBJ2-3
clone_size: once
v_call: TRBV2
cdr3_nt: TGTGCCAGCACCAGGGGGGGAGTGCGGACAGATACGCAGTATTTT
cdr3_aa: CASTRGGVRTDTQYF

d_call: TRBD1
j_call: TRBJ2-2
clone_size: .
v_call: TRBV5-4
cdr3_nt: TGTGCCAGCAAGACAGGGGGCAACACCGGGGAGCTGTTTTTT
cdr3_aa: CASKTGGNTGELFF